This is a list of T cell receptor beta chains from one sample in a study of blood T cell repertoires in COVID-19. The repertoire was sequenced with immunoSEQ multiplex PCR; TCRdb's copy has only in-frame clones and lacks some. The sample carries about 140,000 clones, just under 85% recorded once. The sample was PBMCs or T cells enriched from blood (not recorded which). The receptors were sampled from a woman in her fifties or sixties with acute COVID-19. CDR3s include the opening cysteine and the closing phenylalanine or tryptophan. The order of the fields is J gene, clone size, D gene, CDR3 length, V gene, CDR3 protein, CDR3 DNA. A D gene is named only where the DNA matches it firmly. The size field is filled for only some rows; it gives once, few, many or a size class.

j_call: TRBJ1-2; clone_size: -; d_call: -; cdr3_length: 14; v_call: TRBV29-1; cdr3_aa: CSGAFGTSQGGYTF; cdr3_nt: TGCAGCGGCGCTTTCGGGACTTCTCAAGGAGGCTACACCTTC
j_call: TRBJ1-5; clone_size: -; d_call: -; cdr3_length: 14; v_call: TRBV6-2/TRBV6-3; cdr3_aa: CASSYPTVNQPQHF; cdr3_nt: TGTGCCAGCAGTTACCCTACAGTCAATCAGCCCCAGCATTTT
j_call: TRBJ1-1; clone_size: -; d_call: -; cdr3_length: 11; v_call: TRBV5-5; cdr3_aa: CASSLGQEAFF; cdr3_nt: TGTGCCAGCAGCTTGGGTCAGGAAGCTTTCTTT
j_call: TRBJ2-6; clone_size: -; d_call: -; cdr3_length: 17; v_call: TRBV7-6; cdr3_aa: CASSLGGIRSGANVLTF; cdr3_nt: TGTGCCAGCAGCTTAGGCGGGATTCGCTCTGGGGCCAACGTCCTGACTTTC
j_call: TRBJ1-2; clone_size: few; d_call: -; cdr3_length: 14; v_call: TRBV27; cdr3_aa: CASSLLPGTSPYTF; cdr3_nt: TGTGCCAGCAGTTTATTGCCCGGGACAAGTCCATACACCTTC
j_call: TRBJ1-5; clone_size: -; d_call: -; cdr3_length: 13; v_call: TRBV19; cdr3_aa: CASTGTALQPQHF; cdr3_nt: TGTGCCAGCACCGGGACTGCCCTACAGCCCCAGCATTTT
j_call: TRBJ1-2; clone_size: -; d_call: -; cdr3_length: 14; v_call: TRBV29-1; cdr3_aa: CSAGRGVSNYGYTF; cdr3_nt: TGCAGCGCCGGCCGGGGGGTATCTAACTATGGCTACACCTTC
j_call: TRBJ1-3; clone_size: -; d_call: TRBD1; cdr3_length: 17; v_call: TRBV19; cdr3_aa: CASTPLAGTASGNTIYF; cdr3_nt: TGTGCCAGTACTCCATTGGCCGGGACAGCCTCTGGAAACACCATATATTTT
j_call: TRBJ2-1; clone_size: few; d_call: -; cdr3_length: 17; v_call: TRBV6-2/TRBV6-3; cdr3_aa: CASSPAGASVSRNEQFF; cdr3_nt: TGTGCCAGCAGTCCCGCGGGCGCTAGTGTATCCCGCAATGAGCAGTTCTTC
j_call: TRBJ2-5; clone_size: -; d_call: -; cdr3_length: 16; v_call: TRBV4-1; cdr3_aa: CASSRPGIGSQETQYF; cdr3_nt: TGCGCCAGCAGCCGACCGGGGATAGGGTCGCAAGAGACCCAGTACTTC
j_call: TRBJ2-5; clone_size: once; d_call: TRBD2; cdr3_length: 15; v_call: TRBV30; cdr3_aa: CAWSTGAGVQETQYF; cdr3_nt: TGTGCCTGGAGTACCGGGGCGGGAGTACAAGAGACCCAGTACTTC
j_call: TRBJ1-2; clone_size: -; d_call: -; cdr3_length: 16; v_call: TRBV19; cdr3_aa: CASSIEDTLAFYGYTF; cdr3_nt: TGTGCCAGTAGTATCGAGGACACCCTGGCGTTCTATGGCTACACCTTC
j_call: TRBJ1-2; clone_size: once; d_call: -; cdr3_length: 13; v_call: TRBV15; cdr3_aa: CATSREGGDGYTF; cdr3_nt: TGTGCCACCAGCAGAGAGGGGGGGGATGGCTACACCTTC
j_call: TRBJ1-1; clone_size: few; d_call: -; cdr3_length: 13; v_call: TRBV6-5; cdr3_aa: CASSEDSNTEAFF; cdr3_nt: TGTGCCAGCAGCGAGGACAGCAACACTGAAGCTTTCTTT
j_call: TRBJ1-1; clone_size: few; d_call: TRBD1; cdr3_length: 12; v_call: TRBV7-2; cdr3_aa: CASSRDRAEAFF; cdr3_nt: TGTGCCAGCAGCAGGGACAGGGCTGAAGCTTTCTTT
j_call: TRBJ1-2; clone_size: -; d_call: TRBD1; cdr3_length: 14; v_call: TRBV19; cdr3_aa: CATYPKGTGYGYTF; cdr3_nt: TGTGCCACTTACCCGAAGGGGACAGGCTATGGCTACACCTTC
j_call: TRBJ1-6; clone_size: -; d_call: TRBD1; cdr3_length: 20; v_call: TRBV13; cdr3_aa: CASSLGYVRGREGDNSPLHF; cdr3_nt: TGTGCCAGCAGCTTAGGTTACGTCAGGGGGAGAGAGGGAGATAATTCACCCCTCCACTTT
j_call: TRBJ1-2; clone_size: -; d_call: -; cdr3_length: 13; v_call: TRBV6-5; cdr3_aa: CASSYSTGEGYTF; cdr3_nt: TGTGCCAGCAGTTACTCTACCGGGGAGGGCTACACCTTC
j_call: TRBJ1-2; clone_size: -; d_call: -; cdr3_length: 15; v_call: TRBV7-8; cdr3_aa: CASSWGNRDPKGYTF; cdr3_nt: TGTGCCAGCAGCTGGGGGAACAGGGATCCAAAGGGCTACACCTTC
j_call: TRBJ2-7; clone_size: -; d_call: TRBD2; cdr3_length: 15; v_call: TRBV30; cdr3_aa: CAWDTGTSGSYEQYF; cdr3_nt: TGTGCCTGGGATACCGGGACTAGCGGTTCCTACGAGCAGTACTTC